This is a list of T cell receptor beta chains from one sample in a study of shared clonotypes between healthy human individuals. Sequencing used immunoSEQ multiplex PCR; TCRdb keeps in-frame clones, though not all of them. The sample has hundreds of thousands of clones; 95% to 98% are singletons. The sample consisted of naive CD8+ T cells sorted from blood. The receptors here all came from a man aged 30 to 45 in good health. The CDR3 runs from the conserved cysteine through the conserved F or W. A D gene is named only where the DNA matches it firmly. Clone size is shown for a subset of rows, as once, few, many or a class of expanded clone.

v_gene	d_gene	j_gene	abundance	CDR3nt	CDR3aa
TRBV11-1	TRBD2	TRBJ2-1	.	TGTGCCAGCAGCCTTTATGGGACTAGCGGGAGGAATGAGCAGTTCTTC	CASSLYGTSGRNEQFF
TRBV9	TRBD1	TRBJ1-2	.	TGTGCCAGCAGCGTAGCTCCCACAGGGGTGGACTATGGCTACACCTTC	CASSVAPTGVDYGYTF
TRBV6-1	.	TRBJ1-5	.	TGTGCCAGCCATGAGCCCTTCGGTTATCAGCCCCAGCATTTT	CASHEPFGYQPQHF
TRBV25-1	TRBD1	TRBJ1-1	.	TGTGCCAGCAGGGGACAGGGAAGCCCTGAAGCTTTCTTT	CASRGQGSPEAFF
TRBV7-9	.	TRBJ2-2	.	TGTGCCAGCAACCGAGCTACCGGGGAGCTGTTTTTT	CASNRATGELFF
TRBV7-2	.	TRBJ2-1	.	TGTGCCAGCAGCTTAACGGGGTACAATGAGCAGTTCTTC	CASSLTGYNEQFF
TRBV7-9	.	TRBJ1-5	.	TGTGCCAGCAGTGGGCGGGGCGGGCCCCAGCATTTT	CASSGRGGPQHF
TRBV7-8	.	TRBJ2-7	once	TGTGCCAGCAGCGAGAGGCCCCCCCGCCGGGAGTATTACTACGAGCAGTACTTC	CASSERPPRREYYYEQYF
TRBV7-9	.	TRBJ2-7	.	TGTGCCAGCAGCTTAAGTCAGTACGAGCAGTACTTC	CASSLSQYEQYF
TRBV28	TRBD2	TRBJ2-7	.	TGTGCCAGCAGTTCACCCGGGACTAGTCACTACGAGCAGTACTTC	CASSSPGTSHYEQYF
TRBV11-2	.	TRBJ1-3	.	TGTGCCAGCAGACCCTACCGGGACAACGGAAACACCATATATTTT	CASRPYRDNGNTIYF
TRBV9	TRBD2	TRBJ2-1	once	TGTGCCAGCAGCGCCCATCGCGCGGGAGCCCACAATGAGCAGTTCTTC	CASSAHRAGAHNEQFF
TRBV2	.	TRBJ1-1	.	TGTGCCAGCAGTGAAGCGACCATGTGGGACCCAAACACTGAAGCTTTCTTT	CASSEATMWDPNTEAFF
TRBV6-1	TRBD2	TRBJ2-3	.	TGTGCCAGCAGTGTCCGACTAGCGGGAGTGGGCACAGATACGCAGTATTTT	CASSVRLAGVGTDTQYF
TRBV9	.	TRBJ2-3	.	TGTGCCAGCAGCGCTCGCGAGACAGTGCGCACAGATACGCAGTATTTT	CASSARETVRTDTQYF